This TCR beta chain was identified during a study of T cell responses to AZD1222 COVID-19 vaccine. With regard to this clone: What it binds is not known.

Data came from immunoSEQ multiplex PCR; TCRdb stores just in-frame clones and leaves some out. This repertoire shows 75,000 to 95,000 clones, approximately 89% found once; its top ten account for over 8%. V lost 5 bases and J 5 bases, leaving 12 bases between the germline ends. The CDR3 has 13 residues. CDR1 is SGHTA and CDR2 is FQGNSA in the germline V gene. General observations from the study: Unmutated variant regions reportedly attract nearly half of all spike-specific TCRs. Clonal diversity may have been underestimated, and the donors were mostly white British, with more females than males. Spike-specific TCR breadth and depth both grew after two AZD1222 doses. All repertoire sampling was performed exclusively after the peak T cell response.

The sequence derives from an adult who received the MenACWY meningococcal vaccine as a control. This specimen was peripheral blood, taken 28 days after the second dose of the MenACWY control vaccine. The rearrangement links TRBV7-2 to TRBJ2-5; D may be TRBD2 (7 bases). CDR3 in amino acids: CASSGGAVETQYF. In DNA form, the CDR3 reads TGTGCCAGCAGCGGGGGGGCCGTCGAGACCCAGTACTTC.